These T cell receptor beta chains were read from a single sample in a study of shared clonotypes between healthy human individuals. Sequencing was performed with immunoSEQ multiplex PCR; in TCRdb, only in-frame clones are kept and a portion is missing. Altogether roughly 1,500,000 clones are present, 95% to 99% being singletons, with the ten largest covering roughly 0.42%. Material: naive CD4+ T cells sorted from blood. The receptors here all came from a man younger than 40 in good health. Both conserved end residues are part of each CDR3. The order of the fields is D gene, clone size, V gene, J gene, CDR3 protein, CDR3 DNA. The D gene is left open where the match is weak. Part of the rows lack a size; the others show once, few, many or a class for expanded clones.

D gene: -
clone size: -
V gene: TRBV6-1
J gene: TRBJ1-5
CDR3 protein: CASSSNQPQHF
CDR3 DNA: TGTGCCAGCAGCAGCAATCAGCCCCAGCATTTT

D gene: -
clone size: -
V gene: TRBV28
J gene: TRBJ2-3
CDR3 protein: CASSPWPTRSTDTQYF
CDR3 DNA: TGTGCCAGCAGCCCCTGGCCAACCCGAAGCACAGATACGCAGTATTTT

D gene: -
clone size: -
V gene: TRBV5-4
J gene: TRBJ2-3
CDR3 protein: CASSLEFGTQYF
CDR3 DNA: TGTGCCAGCAGCTTAGAGTTTGGAACGCAGTATTTT

D gene: TRBD2
clone size: -
V gene: TRBV13
J gene: TRBJ2-7
CDR3 protein: CASSLARGAYEQYF
CDR3 DNA: TGTGCCAGCAGCTTAGCGCGGGGGGCCTACGAGCAGTACTTC

D gene: -
clone size: -
V gene: TRBV5-5
J gene: TRBJ2-3
CDR3 protein: CASSLLGDTQYF
CDR3 DNA: TGTGCCAGCAGCTTGTTGGGAGATACGCAGTATTTT

D gene: TRBD1
clone size: -
V gene: TRBV5-1
J gene: TRBJ1-1
CDR3 protein: CASSPQGAGNTEAFF
CDR3 DNA: TGCGCCAGCAGCCCGCAGGGGGCAGGGAACACTGAAGCTTTCTTT

D gene: TRBD2
clone size: -
V gene: TRBV7-2
J gene: TRBJ2-5
CDR3 protein: CASSGALQAGAQETQYF
CDR3 DNA: TGTGCCAGCAGCGGAGCCCTCCAGGCGGGAGCTCAAGAGACCCAGTACTTC

D gene: -
clone size: -
V gene: TRBV7-6
J gene: TRBJ2-7
CDR3 protein: CASSRTDSSTYEQYF
CDR3 DNA: TGTGCCAGCAGCCGTACTGACTCCTCTACCTACGAGCAGTACTTC

D gene: -
clone size: once
V gene: TRBV5-1
J gene: TRBJ2-7
CDR3 protein: CASSLRAESSYEQYF
CDR3 DNA: TGCGCCAGCAGCTTGAGGGCAGAGAGCTCCTACGAGCAGTACTTC

D gene: -
clone size: -
V gene: TRBV18
J gene: TRBJ1-3
CDR3 protein: CASSPISGPRNTIYF
CDR3 DNA: TGTGCCAGCTCACCAATTTCAGGGCCAAGAAACACCATATATTTT

D gene: TRBD2
clone size: -
V gene: TRBV15
J gene: TRBJ2-1
CDR3 protein: CATSRTSLAGANEQFF
CDR3 DNA: TGTGCCACCAGCAGAACGTCTCTAGCGGGAGCGAATGAGCAGTTCTTC

D gene: TRBD1
clone size: -
V gene: TRBV7-2
J gene: TRBJ2-1
CDR3 protein: CASSPGQGRNNEQFF
CDR3 DNA: TGTGCCAGCAGCCCGGGACAGGGGAGGAACAATGAGCAGTTCTTC

D gene: TRBD1
clone size: -
V gene: TRBV6-6
J gene: TRBJ2-1
CDR3 protein: CASRPGQGTYNEQFF
CDR3 DNA: TGTGCCAGCAGGCCGGGACAGGGTACCTACAATGAGCAGTTCTTC

D gene: TRBD2
clone size: -
V gene: TRBV28
J gene: TRBJ2-1
CDR3 protein: CASSFRLAGEGGEQFF
CDR3 DNA: TGTGCCAGCAGTTTCCGACTAGCGGGAGAGGGTGGTGAGCAGTTCTTC

D gene: -
clone size: -
V gene: TRBV7-2
J gene: TRBJ2-1
CDR3 protein: CASSTYRIGDEQFF
CDR3 DNA: TGTGCCAGCAGCACATACAGGATAGGAGATGAGCAGTTCTTC

D gene: -
clone size: -
V gene: TRBV6-6
J gene: TRBJ1-5
CDR3 protein: CASRRKVEGHQPQHF
CDR3 DNA: TGTGCCAGCAGACGCAAAGTCGAAGGACATCAGCCCCAGCATTTT

D gene: -
clone size: -
V gene: TRBV19
J gene: TRBJ2-3
CDR3 protein: CASSIGTPRQSTQYF
CDR3 DNA: TGTGCCAGTAGCATCGGGACTCCTCGACAGAGTACGCAGTATTTT

D gene: -
clone size: -
V gene: TRBV11-2
J gene: TRBJ1-2
CDR3 protein: CASSLDTGTYGYTF
CDR3 DNA: TGTGCCAGCAGCTTAGACACAGGAACCTATGGCTACACCTTC

D gene: -
clone size: -
V gene: TRBV18
J gene: TRBJ2-1
CDR3 protein: CASSPPGMTYNEQFF
CDR3 DNA: TGTGCCAGCTCACCACCCGGGATGACCTACAATGAGCAGTTCTTC

D gene: -
clone size: once
V gene: TRBV5-1
J gene: TRBJ2-7
CDR3 protein: CASSLGATSIIYEQYF
CDR3 DNA: TGCGCCAGCAGCTTGGGCGCGACCAGTATCATCTACGAGCAGTACTTC

D gene: -
clone size: once
V gene: TRBV19
J gene: TRBJ1-5
CDR3 protein: CASSIDWGLDRVQPQHF
CDR3 DNA: TGTGCCAGTAGTATAGATTGGGGACTGGACAGAGTGCAGCCCCAGCATTTT

D gene: TRBD2
clone size: -
V gene: TRBV9
J gene: TRBJ2-1
CDR3 protein: CASSTRLADNEQFF
CDR3 DNA: TGTGCCAGCAGCACGAGACTAGCGGACAATGAGCAGTTCTTC

D gene: TRBD2
clone size: -
V gene: TRBV7-8
J gene: TRBJ2-3
CDR3 protein: CASSLRLGLAGGPVGLAQYF
CDR3 DNA: TGTGCCAGCAGCTTACGTCTCGGGCTAGCGGGAGGGCCGGTCGGATTAGCGCAGTATTTT

D gene: -
clone size: -
V gene: TRBV4-3
J gene: TRBJ2-4
CDR3 protein: CASSQGQKNIQYF
CDR3 DNA: TGCGCCAGCAGCCAAGGACAGAAAAACATTCAGTACTTC

D gene: -
clone size: -
V gene: TRBV27
J gene: TRBJ1-2
CDR3 protein: CATSEWGYGYTF
CDR3 DNA: TGTGCCACCAGCGAATGGGGGTATGGCTACACCTTC

D gene: -
clone size: -
V gene: TRBV18
J gene: TRBJ1-2
CDR3 protein: CASSTGYGYTF
CDR3 DNA: TGTGCCAGCTCCACAGGGTATGGCTACACCTTC

D gene: -
clone size: -
V gene: TRBV7-2
J gene: TRBJ1-5
CDR3 protein: CASSPLGGRNQPQHF
CDR3 DNA: TGTGCCAGCAGCCCACTGGGGGGTCGCAATCAGCCCCAGCATTTT

D gene: -
clone size: -
V gene: TRBV5-1
J gene: TRBJ1-2
CDR3 protein: CASSPPTGAYLGYTF
CDR3 DNA: TGCGCCAGCAGCCCCCCGACCGGAGCCTACCTAGGCTACACCTTC

D gene: -
clone size: -
V gene: TRBV28
J gene: TRBJ2-7
CDR3 protein: CASSLIAGSFSYEQYF
CDR3 DNA: TGTGCCAGCAGTTTAATCGCGGGATCTTTCTCCTACGAGCAGTACTTC

D gene: -
clone size: -
V gene: TRBV6-5
J gene: TRBJ1-5
CDR3 protein: CASSAPGNQPQHF
CDR3 DNA: TGTGCCAGCAGTGCCCCGGGCAATCAGCCCCAGCATTTT

D gene: TRBD2
clone size: -
V gene: TRBV7-9
J gene: TRBJ2-1
CDR3 protein: CAGSGLATANEQFF
CDR3 DNA: TGTGCCGGATCGGGACTAGCGACCGCGAATGAGCAGTTCTTC

D gene: TRBD1
clone size: -
V gene: TRBV5-4
J gene: TRBJ1-1
CDR3 protein: CASSPSRPGQGAEAFF
CDR3 DNA: TGTGCCAGCAGCCCCTCCCGTCCGGGACAGGGGGCTGAAGCTTTCTTT

D gene: TRBD1
clone size: -
V gene: TRBV7-2
J gene: TRBJ2-1
CDR3 protein: CASSPQGAPYNEQFF
CDR3 DNA: TGTGCCAGCAGCCCTCAGGGGGCGCCTTACAATGAGCAGTTCTTC

D gene: -
clone size: -
V gene: TRBV28
J gene: TRBJ1-4
CDR3 protein: CASRSGAQGEEKLFF
CDR3 DNA: TGTGCCAGCAGGTCAGGGGCGCAGGGAGAAGAAAAACTGTTTTTT

D gene: -
clone size: once
V gene: TRBV5-1
J gene: TRBJ2-3
CDR3 protein: CASSRLASTDTQYF
CDR3 DNA: TGCGCCAGCAGCAGGCTGGCTAGCACAGATACGCAGTATTTT

D gene: -
clone size: -
V gene: TRBV7-2
J gene: TRBJ1-1
CDR3 protein: CASSFDGREFGWNTEAFF
CDR3 DNA: TGTGCCAGCAGCTTTGATGGTCGGGAGTTCGGTTGGAACACTGAAGCTTTCTTT

D gene: TRBD1
clone size: -
V gene: TRBV5-4
J gene: TRBJ1-4
CDR3 protein: CASSTSPTGANEKLFF
CDR3 DNA: TGTGCCAGCAGCACATCCCCGACAGGGGCTAATGAAAAACTGTTTTTT

D gene: -
clone size: -
V gene: TRBV20-1
J gene: TRBJ1-1
CDR3 protein: CSARGTAEAFF
CDR3 DNA: TGCAGTGCTAGAGGGACAGCCGAAGCTTTCTTT

D gene: TRBD2
clone size: -
V gene: TRBV5-1
J gene: TRBJ2-3
CDR3 protein: CASSLALAGTDTQYF
CDR3 DNA: TGCGCCAGCAGCTTGGCACTAGCGGGGACGGATACGCAGTATTTT

D gene: -
clone size: -
V gene: TRBV5-8
J gene: TRBJ1-2
CDR3 protein: CASRGDQANYGYTF
CDR3 DNA: TGTGCCAGCAGGGGGGACCAAGCTAACTATGGCTACACCTTC

D gene: -
clone size: -
V gene: TRBV7-9
J gene: TRBJ2-1
CDR3 protein: CASSARDYNEQFF
CDR3 DNA: TGTGCCAGCAGCGCACGGGACTACAATGAGCAGTTCTTC

D gene: -
clone size: -
V gene: TRBV11-3
J gene: TRBJ2-3
CDR3 protein: CASSFRDRADTQYF
CDR3 DNA: TGTGCCAGCAGCTTCCGGGATCGGGCAGATACGCAGTATTTT

D gene: -
clone size: -
V gene: TRBV6-1
J gene: TRBJ1-1
CDR3 protein: CASSEDRVHTEAFF
CDR3 DNA: TGTGCCAGCAGTGAAGATAGGGTTCACACTGAAGCTTTCTTT

D gene: -
clone size: -
V gene: TRBV4-3
J gene: TRBJ2-2
CDR3 protein: CASSQGGVTGELFF
CDR3 DNA: TGCGCCAGCAGCCAAGGCGGGGTGACCGGGGAGCTGTTTTTT

D gene: TRBD2
clone size: -
V gene: TRBV5-4
J gene: TRBJ2-3
CDR3 protein: CASSTGTRLGGTQYF
CDR3 DNA: TGTGCCAGCAGCACCGGGACTAGACTCGGGGGTACGCAGTATTTT

D gene: TRBD2
clone size: -
V gene: TRBV2
J gene: TRBJ2-1
CDR3 protein: CASSAIAGDRNEQFF
CDR3 DNA: TGTGCCAGCAGTGCAATAGCGGGAGATAGGAATGAGCAGTTCTTC

D gene: -
clone size: -
V gene: TRBV11-2
J gene: TRBJ2-7
CDR3 protein: CASSLGIGFEPYEQYF
CDR3 DNA: TGTGCCAGCAGCTTAGGGATTGGGTTTGAGCCCTACGAGCAGTACTTC

D gene: -
clone size: -
V gene: TRBV7-9
J gene: TRBJ2-3
CDR3 protein: CASSPSGRDTQYF
CDR3 DNA: TGTGCCAGCAGCCCTTCGGGACGAGATACGCAGTATTTT

D gene: -
clone size: once
V gene: TRBV7-2
J gene: TRBJ2-2
CDR3 protein: CASSLILGGELFF
CDR3 DNA: TGTGCCAGCAGCTTAATCCTGGGCGGGGAGCTGTTTTTT

D gene: TRBD2
clone size: once
V gene: TRBV29-1
J gene: TRBJ2-1
CDR3 protein: CSGTGTSGRKTYNEQFF
CDR3 DNA: TGCAGCGGAACCGGGACTAGCGGGAGGAAAACCTACAATGAGCAGTTCTTC